The clone carrying this TCR beta chain has only a few counts. Antigen specificity is unknown. This entry is derived from a study of cytotoxic CD8 clonotypes in ibrutinib-treated CLL. Study-wide background: Partial responders around 24, complete 2; approximately 12 progressed and some 15 stayed in remission by median around 68 months.

Trimming stripped 5 bases from V and 3 bases from J, with 11 bases between. The CDR3 runs 13 residues. Germline V CDR1 and CDR2: MGHDK, SYGVNS. Sequencing used immunoSEQ multiplex PCR; TCRdb keeps in-frame clones, though not all of them. The profile shows approximately 330,000 clones, roughly 85% of them singletons. Notes on the study in general: In comparison with age-matched healthy donors, baseline clonality was higher and tracked circulating CD8+ T-cell counts. Shared public clonotypes were rare, and on treatment they either got smaller or stayed the same. Clonality rose at ibrutinib response, held steady in sustained remission, and fell toward baseline at progression.

The chain is built from TRBV25-1 and TRBJ2-7; D is undetermined. The material was PBMCs, obtained before ibrutinib treatment. The TCR comes from a human donor with chronic lymphocytic leukemia. CDR3 nucleotides: TGTGCCAGCAGTTTGGCCAGTGGCTACGAGCAGTACTTC. This gives the protein CASSLASGYEQYF.